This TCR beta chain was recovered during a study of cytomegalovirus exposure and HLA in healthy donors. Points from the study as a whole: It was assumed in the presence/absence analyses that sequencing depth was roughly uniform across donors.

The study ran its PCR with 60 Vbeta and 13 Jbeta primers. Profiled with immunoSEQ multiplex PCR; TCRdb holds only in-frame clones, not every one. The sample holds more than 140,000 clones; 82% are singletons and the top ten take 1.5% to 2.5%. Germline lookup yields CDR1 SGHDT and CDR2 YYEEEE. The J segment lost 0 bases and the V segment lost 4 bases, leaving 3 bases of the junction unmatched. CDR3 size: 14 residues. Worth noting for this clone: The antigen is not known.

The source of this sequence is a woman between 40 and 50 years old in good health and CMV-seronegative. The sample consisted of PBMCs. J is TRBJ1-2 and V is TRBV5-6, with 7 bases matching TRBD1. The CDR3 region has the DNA TGTGCCAGCAGCCCGGGGACAGCTAACTATGGCTACACCTTC. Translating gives CASSPGTANYGYTF.